A selection of T cell receptor beta chains follows, all from one sample in a study of identical twins. TCRdb re-analysed the 5' RACE reads in MiXCR, keeping a single row per CDR3 protein. The table includes about 660,000 distinct CDR3 sequences, 8.6% detected once. This sample also belongs to another study, concerning yellow fever vaccine responses in identical twins.

Sequenced input: PBMCs. The receptors here all came from a woman under 30 in good health. Both conserved end residues are part of each CDR3. A D gene is named only where the DNA matches it firmly. A clone size is listed for some rows: how often the clone was seen (once, few, many), or a class if it is expanded.

J gene | D gene | clone size | V gene | CDR3 DNA | CDR3 protein
TRBJ1-5 | - | - | TRBV2 | TGTGCCAGCAGGAACAGTGGGAGCCCCCAGCATTTT | CASRNSGSPQHF
TRBJ2-7 | - | - | TRBV20-1 | TGCAGTGCAAGGCCTGGGAGGATCGACGAGCAGTACTTC | CSARPGRIDEQYF
TRBJ2-3 | TRBD2 | few | TRBV7-9 | TGTGCCAGCAGCGAACTAGCGGGATTAGATACGCAGTATTTT | CASSELAGLDTQYF
TRBJ2-1 | - | many | TRBV18 | TGTGCCAGCTCATTCAAGGACAAGACCATATACAATGAGCAGTTCTTC | CASSFKDKTIYNEQFF
TRBJ2-5 | - | - | TRBV29-1 | TGCAGCGTTGAATATGGGATGGGAGGAGAGACCCAGTACTTC | CSVEYGMGGETQYF
TRBJ2-3 | - | - | TRBV3-1 | TGTGCCAGCAGCCAAAATGAAGCGGCAGGGGCGACCACAGATACGCAGTATTTT | CASSQNEAAGATTDTQYF
TRBJ2-4 | - | many | TRBV12-3/TRBV12-4 | TGTGCCAGCAGTTGGCTTGGGGAGGAACTAGCCAAAAACATTCAGTACTTC | CASSWLGEELAKNIQYF
TRBJ2-1 | TRBD1 | many | TRBV7-9 | TGTGCCAGCAGCTTGACAGGGACGGGAAACAATGAGCAGTTCTTC | CASSLTGTGNNEQFF
TRBJ2-3 | TRBD2 | many | TRBV15 | TGTGCCACCAGCGTTAGCGGGGCCAGCACAGATACGCAGTATTTT | CATSVSGASTDTQYF
TRBJ2-2 | TRBD2 | many | TRBV4-3 | TGCGCCAGCAGTCGGGAGGGGAACACCGGGGAGCTGTTTTTT | CASSREGNTGELFF
TRBJ1-4 | TRBD1 | few | TRBV15 | TGTGCCACCAGCAGCGGGACAGATGAAAAACTGTTTTTT | CATSSGTDEKLFF
TRBJ2-7 | - | many | TRBV3-1 | TGTGCCAGCAGCCAAGGTAGGGCCGCGGGTTCCGAGCAGTACTTC | CASSQGRAAGSEQYF
TRBJ2-1 | TRBD2 | many | TRBV10-1 | TGCGCCAGCAGTGAGTCGACTAGCGGGGGCAATGAGCAGTTCTTC | CASSESTSGGNEQFF
TRBJ2-7 | TRBD1 | - | TRBV20-1 | TGCAGTGCAAACCGACAGGGTACCTACGAGCAGTACTTC | CSANRQGTYEQYF
TRBJ2-3 | - | - | TRBV10-3 | TGTGCCATCGGGGGGTTAGGGGGCACAGATACGCAGTATTTT | CAIGGLGGTDTQYF
TRBJ2-1 | TRBD2 | many | TRBV20-1 | TGCAGTGCTGGTCCGGGACTACAGTTCTTC | CSAGPGLQFF
TRBJ2-3 | - | - | TRBV7-6 | TGTGCCAGCAGCTTAGTCGGCGGAGGGGCGGATACGCAGTATTTT | CASSLVGGGADTQYF
TRBJ2-3 | - | many | TRBV10-3 | TGTGCCATCAGTGATGCGGCGGGACCAGATACGCAGTATTTT | CAISDAAGPDTQYF
TRBJ2-5 | TRBD2 | - | TRBV15 | TGTGCCACCAGCAGAGGAGGTAGCGGGGGGCTCCAAGAGACCCAGTACTTC | CATSRGGSGGLQETQYF
TRBJ2-7 | TRBD1 | - | TRBV4-2 | TGTGCCAGCAGCCAAACCCCCGGGACAGGGTCGGGTTACGAGCAGTACTTC | CASSQTPGTGSGYEQYF